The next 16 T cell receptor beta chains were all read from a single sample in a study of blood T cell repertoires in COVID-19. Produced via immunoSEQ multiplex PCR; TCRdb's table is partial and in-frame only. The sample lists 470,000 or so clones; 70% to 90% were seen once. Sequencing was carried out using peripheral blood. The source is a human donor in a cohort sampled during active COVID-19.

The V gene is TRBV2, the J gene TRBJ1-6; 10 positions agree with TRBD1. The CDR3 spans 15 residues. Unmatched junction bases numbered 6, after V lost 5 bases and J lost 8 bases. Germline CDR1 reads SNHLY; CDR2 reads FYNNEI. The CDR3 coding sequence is TGTGCCAGCAGTCAGGACAGGGGGAATGATTCACCCCTCCACTTT. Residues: CASSQDRGNDSPLHF.

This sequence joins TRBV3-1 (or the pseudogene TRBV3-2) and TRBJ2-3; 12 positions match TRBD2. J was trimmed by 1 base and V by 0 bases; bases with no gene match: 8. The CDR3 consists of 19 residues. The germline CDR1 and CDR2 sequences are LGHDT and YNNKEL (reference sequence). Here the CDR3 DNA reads TGTGCCAGCAGCCAAGATCGTCTAGCGGGAGGGATTGGCACAGATACGCAGTATTTT. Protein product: CASSQDRLAGGIGTDTQYF.

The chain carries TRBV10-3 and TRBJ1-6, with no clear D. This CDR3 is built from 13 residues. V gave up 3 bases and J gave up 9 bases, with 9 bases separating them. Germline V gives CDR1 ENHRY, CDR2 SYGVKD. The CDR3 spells CAISDLEVSPLHF. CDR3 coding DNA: TGTGCCATCAGTGACCTTGAGGTTTCACCCCTCCACTTT.

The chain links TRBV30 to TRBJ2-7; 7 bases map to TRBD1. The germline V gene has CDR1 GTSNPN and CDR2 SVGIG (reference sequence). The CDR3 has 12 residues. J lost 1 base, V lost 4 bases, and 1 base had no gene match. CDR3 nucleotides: TGTGCCTGGACGACAGGGTCCTACGAGCAGTACTTC. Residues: CAWTTGSYEQYF.

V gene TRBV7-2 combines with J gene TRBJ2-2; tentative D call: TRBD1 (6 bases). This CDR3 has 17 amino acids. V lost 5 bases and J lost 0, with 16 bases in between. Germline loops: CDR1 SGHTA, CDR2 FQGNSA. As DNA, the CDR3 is TGTGCCAGCAGCGCGCGACACAGGGTTCCGAACACCGGGGAGCTGTTTTTT. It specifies CASSARHRVPNTGELFF.

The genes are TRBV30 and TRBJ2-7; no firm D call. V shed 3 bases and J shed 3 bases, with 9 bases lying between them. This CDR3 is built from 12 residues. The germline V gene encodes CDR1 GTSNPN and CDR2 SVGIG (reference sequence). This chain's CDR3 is CAWRPPSYEQYF. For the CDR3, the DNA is TGTGCCTGGAGGCCCCCCAGCTACGAGCAGTACTTC.

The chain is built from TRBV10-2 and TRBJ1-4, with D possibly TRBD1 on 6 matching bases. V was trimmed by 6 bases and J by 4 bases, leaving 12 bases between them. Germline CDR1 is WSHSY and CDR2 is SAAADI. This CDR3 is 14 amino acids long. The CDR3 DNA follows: TGCGCCAGCAGGGAAACAGGGCTTAATGAAAAACTGTTTTTT. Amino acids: CASRETGLNEKLFF.

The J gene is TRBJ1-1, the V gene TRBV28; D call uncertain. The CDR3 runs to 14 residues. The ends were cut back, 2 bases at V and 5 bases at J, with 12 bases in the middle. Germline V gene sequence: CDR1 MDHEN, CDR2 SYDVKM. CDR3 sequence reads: CASSLTEGFTEAFF. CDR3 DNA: TGTGCCAGCAGTTTAACGGAGGGATTTACTGAAGCTTTCTTT.

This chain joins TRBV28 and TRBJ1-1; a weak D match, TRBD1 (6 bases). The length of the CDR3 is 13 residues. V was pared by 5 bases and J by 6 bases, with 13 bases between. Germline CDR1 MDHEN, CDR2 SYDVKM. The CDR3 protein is CASSIQQGAEAFF. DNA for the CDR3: TGTGCCAGCAGTATCCAACAGGGCGCTGAAGCTTTCTTT.

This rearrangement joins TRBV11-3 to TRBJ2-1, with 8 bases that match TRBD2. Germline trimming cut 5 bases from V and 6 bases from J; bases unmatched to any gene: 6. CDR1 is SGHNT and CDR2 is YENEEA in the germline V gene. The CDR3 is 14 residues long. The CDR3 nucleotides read TGTGCCAGCAGCCCAGCGGGAGCAATCAATGAGCAGTTCTTC. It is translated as CASSPAGAINEQFF. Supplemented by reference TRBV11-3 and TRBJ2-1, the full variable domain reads EAGVVQSPRYKIIEKKQPVAFWCNPISGHNTLYWYLQNLGQGPELLIRYENEEAVDDSQLPKDRFSAERLKGVDSTLKIQPAELGDSAVYLCASSPAGAINEQFFGPGTRLTVL.

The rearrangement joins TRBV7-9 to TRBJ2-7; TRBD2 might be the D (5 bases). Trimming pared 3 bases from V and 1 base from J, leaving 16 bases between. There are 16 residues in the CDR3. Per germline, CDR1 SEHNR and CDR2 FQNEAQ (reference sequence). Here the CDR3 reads CASSFPLRGGSYEQYF. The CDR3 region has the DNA TGTGCCAGCAGCTTCCCACTCCGTGGCGGGTCCTACGAGCAGTACTTC.

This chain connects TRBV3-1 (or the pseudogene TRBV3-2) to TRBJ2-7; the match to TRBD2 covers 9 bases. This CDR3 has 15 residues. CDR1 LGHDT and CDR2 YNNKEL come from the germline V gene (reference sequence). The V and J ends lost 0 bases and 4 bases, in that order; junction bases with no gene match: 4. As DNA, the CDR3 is TGTGCCAGCAGCCAAGAAGCGGGAGGCCGTTACGAGCAGTACTTC. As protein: CASSQEAGGRYEQYF.

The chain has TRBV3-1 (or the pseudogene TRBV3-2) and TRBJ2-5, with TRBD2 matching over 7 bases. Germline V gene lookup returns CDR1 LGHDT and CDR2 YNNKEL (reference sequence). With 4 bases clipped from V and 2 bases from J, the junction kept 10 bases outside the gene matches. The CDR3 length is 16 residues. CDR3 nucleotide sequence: TGTGCCAGCAGCCCATATGGGGCGGGAGATCAAGAGACCCAGTACTTC. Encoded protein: CASSPYGAGDQETQYF.

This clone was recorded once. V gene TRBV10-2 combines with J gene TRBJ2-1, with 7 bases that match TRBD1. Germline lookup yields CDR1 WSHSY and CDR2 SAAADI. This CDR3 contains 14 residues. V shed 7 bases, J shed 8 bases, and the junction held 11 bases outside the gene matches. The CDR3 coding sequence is TGCGCCAGCACACCCGGGACAGCGACCCATGAGCAGTTCTTC. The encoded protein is CASTPGTATHEQFF.

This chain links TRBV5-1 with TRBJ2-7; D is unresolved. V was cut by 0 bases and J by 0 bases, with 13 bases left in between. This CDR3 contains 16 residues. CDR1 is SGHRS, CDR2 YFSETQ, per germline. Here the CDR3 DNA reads TGCGCCAGCAGCTTGGGGTATAGTGGAGCCTCCTACGAGCAGTACTTC. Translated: CASSLGYSGASYEQYF.

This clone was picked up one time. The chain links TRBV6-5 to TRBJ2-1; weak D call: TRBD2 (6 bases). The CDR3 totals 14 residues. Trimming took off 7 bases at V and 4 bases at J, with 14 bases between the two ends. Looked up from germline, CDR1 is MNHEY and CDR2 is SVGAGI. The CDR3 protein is CASTLSGEYNEQFF. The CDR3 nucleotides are TGTGCCAGCACTCTTTCGGGGGAATACAATGAGCAGTTCTTC.